The sequence of this T cell receptor beta chain was determined in a study of shared clonotypes between healthy human individuals. TCRdb keeps only in-frame clones here, not all; method: immunoSEQ multiplex PCR. Here the sample spans some 2,400,000 clones, 90% to 97% being singletons. This clone was counted once. V lost 0 bases to trimming and J lost 5 bases, with 14 bases between them. Germline V gene sequence: CDR1 WSHSY, CDR2 SAAADI. CDR3 length equals 15 residues. This sequence was found in a man aged 18 to 30 in good health. The chain couples TRBV10-2 to TRBJ2-7; D is uncertain. Specimen: naive CD4+ T cells sorted from blood. Regarding subset: CD45RA+ positively selected. The CDR3 bases are TGCGCCAGCAGTGAGTCGAAGTGGGCCGGCCACGAGCAGTACTTC. Its translation: CASSESKWAGHEQYF.